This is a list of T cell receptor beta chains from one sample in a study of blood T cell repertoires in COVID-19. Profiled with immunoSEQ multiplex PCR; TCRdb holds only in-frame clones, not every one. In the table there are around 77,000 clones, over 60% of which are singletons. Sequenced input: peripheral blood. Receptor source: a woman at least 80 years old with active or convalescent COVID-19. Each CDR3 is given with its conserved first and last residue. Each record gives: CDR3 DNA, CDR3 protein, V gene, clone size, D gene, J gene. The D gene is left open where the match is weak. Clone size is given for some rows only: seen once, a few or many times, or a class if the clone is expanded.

CDR3 DNA: TGTGCCAGCAGCTTACTTTACAATGAGCAGTTCTTC
CDR3 protein: CASSLLYNEQFF
V gene: TRBV11-1
clone size: NA
D gene: NA
J gene: TRBJ2-1

CDR3 DNA: TGTGCCAGCAGCTGGCAGGTCCCAGATACGCAGTATTTT
CDR3 protein: CASSWQVPDTQYF
V gene: TRBV12-3/TRBV12-4
clone size: NA
D gene: NA
J gene: TRBJ2-3

CDR3 DNA: TGTGCCAGCAGCTTACAGGCTAGCGGGGGCTACGAGCAGTACTTC
CDR3 protein: CASSLQASGGYEQYF
V gene: TRBV7-9
clone size: NA
D gene: TRBD2
J gene: TRBJ2-7

CDR3 DNA: TGTGCCAGCAGTGCCCGACTAGCGGGGAGCCCTGGAGAGACCCAGTACTTC
CDR3 protein: CASSARLAGSPGETQYF
V gene: TRBV6-1
clone size: few
D gene: TRBD2
J gene: TRBJ2-5

CDR3 DNA: TGTGCCAGCAGCTTTCAGCGACAGGAAGCTTTCTTT
CDR3 protein: CASSFQRQEAFF
V gene: TRBV5-6
clone size: NA
D gene: NA
J gene: TRBJ1-1

CDR3 DNA: TGTGCCAGCAGTTGGGGGGGGGACTCCTATAATTCACCCCTCCACTTT
CDR3 protein: CASSWGGDSYNSPLHF
V gene: TRBV28
clone size: NA
D gene: NA
J gene: TRBJ1-6

CDR3 DNA: TGTGCCAGCAGTTCTCCGGGACTCTGGGGCTACACCTTC
CDR3 protein: CASSSPGLWGYTF
V gene: TRBV6-2/TRBV6-3
clone size: NA
D gene: NA
J gene: TRBJ1-2

CDR3 DNA: TGTGCCAGCAGCGCCCGGACAGGGTTTGAGCAGTTCTTC
CDR3 protein: CASSARTGFEQFF
V gene: TRBV7-2
clone size: few
D gene: TRBD1
J gene: TRBJ2-1

CDR3 DNA: TGCGCCAGCAGCCAAGTCGGAGATTCATACAATGAGCAGTTCTTC
CDR3 protein: CASSQVGDSYNEQFF
V gene: TRBV4-1
clone size: NA
D gene: NA
J gene: TRBJ2-1

CDR3 DNA: TGTGCCAGCAGCATGACAGGGGAAGAGACCCAGTACTTC
CDR3 protein: CASSMTGEETQYF
V gene: TRBV11-1
clone size: NA
D gene: TRBD1
J gene: TRBJ2-5